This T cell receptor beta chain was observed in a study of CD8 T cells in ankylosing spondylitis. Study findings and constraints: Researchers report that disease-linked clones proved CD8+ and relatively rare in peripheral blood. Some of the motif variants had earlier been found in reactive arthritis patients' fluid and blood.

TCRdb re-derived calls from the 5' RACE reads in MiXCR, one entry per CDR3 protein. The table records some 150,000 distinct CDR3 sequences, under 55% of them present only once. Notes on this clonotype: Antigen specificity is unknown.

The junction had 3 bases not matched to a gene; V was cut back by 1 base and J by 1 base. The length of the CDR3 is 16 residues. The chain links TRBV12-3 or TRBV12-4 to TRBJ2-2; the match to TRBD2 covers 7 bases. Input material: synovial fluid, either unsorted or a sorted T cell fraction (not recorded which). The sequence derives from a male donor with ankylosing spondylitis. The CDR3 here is CASSLGLALNTGELFF. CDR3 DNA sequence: TGTGCCAGCAGTTTAGGACTAGCTCTGAACACCGGGGAGCTGTTTTTT.